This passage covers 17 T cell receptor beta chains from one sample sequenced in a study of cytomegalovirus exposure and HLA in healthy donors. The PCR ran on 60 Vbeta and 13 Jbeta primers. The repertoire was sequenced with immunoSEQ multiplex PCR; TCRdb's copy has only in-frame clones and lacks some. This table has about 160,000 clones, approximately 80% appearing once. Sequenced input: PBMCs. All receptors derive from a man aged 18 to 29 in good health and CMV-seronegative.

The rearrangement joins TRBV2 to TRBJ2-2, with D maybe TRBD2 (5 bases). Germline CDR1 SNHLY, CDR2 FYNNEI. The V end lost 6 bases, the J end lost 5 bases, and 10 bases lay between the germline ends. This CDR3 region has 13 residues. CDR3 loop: CASSGIPTGELFF. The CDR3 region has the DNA TGTGCCAGCAGCGGGATCCCAACCGGGGAGCTGTTTTTT. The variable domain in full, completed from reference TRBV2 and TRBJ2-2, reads EPEVTQTPSHQVTQMGQEVILRCVPISNHLYFYWYRQILGQKVEFLVSFYNNEISEKSEIFDDQFSVERPDGSNFTLKIRSTKLEDSAMYFCASSGIPTGELFFGEGSRLTVL.

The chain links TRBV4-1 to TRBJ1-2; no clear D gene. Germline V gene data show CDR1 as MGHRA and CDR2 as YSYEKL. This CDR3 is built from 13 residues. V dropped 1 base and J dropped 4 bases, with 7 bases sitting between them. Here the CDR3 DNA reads TGCGCCAGCAGCCAAGTTGGAGGCTATGGCTACACCTTC. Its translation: CASSQVGGYGYTF.

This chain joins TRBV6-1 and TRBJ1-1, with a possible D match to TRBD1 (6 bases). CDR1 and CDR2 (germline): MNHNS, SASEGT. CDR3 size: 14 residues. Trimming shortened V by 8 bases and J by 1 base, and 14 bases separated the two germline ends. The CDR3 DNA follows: TGTGCCAGCTCCTTGTCAGGGGCGAACACTGAAGCTTTCTTT. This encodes CASSLSGANTEAFF.

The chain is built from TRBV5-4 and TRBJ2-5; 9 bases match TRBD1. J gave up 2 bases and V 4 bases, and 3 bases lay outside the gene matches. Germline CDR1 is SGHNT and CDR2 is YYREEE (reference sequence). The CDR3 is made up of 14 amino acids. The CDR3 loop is CASSADRGQETQYF. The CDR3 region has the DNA TGTGCCAGCAGCGCTGACAGGGGGCAAGAGACCCAGTACTTC.

The CDR3 loop is CASRQVWDSWTEAFF. CDR3 DNA sequence: TGTGCCAGCAGGCAAGTATGGGACAGTTGGACTGAAGCTTTCTTT. V is TRBV6-1 and J is TRBJ1-1, with 7 nucleotides matching TRBD1. CDR1 is MNHNS and CDR2 is SASEGT in the germline V gene. J gave up 5 bases and V 6 bases, and 12 bases lay outside the gene matches. The CDR3 runs to 15 residues.

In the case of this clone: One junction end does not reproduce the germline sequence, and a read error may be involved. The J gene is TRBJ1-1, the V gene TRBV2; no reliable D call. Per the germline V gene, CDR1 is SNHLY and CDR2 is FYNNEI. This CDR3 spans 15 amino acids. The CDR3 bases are TGTGCAAGCACGCACTCCTCAACCCTCAACACTGAAGCTTTCTTT. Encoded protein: CASTHSSTLNTEAFF. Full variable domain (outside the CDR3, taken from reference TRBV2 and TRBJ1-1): EPEVTQTPSHQVTQMGQEVILRCVPISNHLYFYWYRQILGQKVEFLVSFYNNEISEKSEIFDDQFSVERPDGSNFTLKIRSTKLEDSAMYFCASTHSSTLNTEAFFGQGTRLTVV.

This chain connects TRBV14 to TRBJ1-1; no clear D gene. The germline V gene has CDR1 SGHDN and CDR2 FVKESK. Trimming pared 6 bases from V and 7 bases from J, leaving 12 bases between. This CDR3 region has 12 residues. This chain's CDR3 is CASSLGSGEAFF. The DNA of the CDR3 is TGTGCCAGCAGTCTCGGATCAGGTGAAGCTTTCTTT.

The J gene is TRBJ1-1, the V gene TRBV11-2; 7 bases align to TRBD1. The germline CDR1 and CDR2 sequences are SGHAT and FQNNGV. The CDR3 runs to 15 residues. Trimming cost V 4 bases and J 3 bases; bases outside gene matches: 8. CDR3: CASSWVTGIYTEAFF. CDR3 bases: TGTGCCAGCAGCTGGGTGACAGGGATTTACACTGAAGCTTTCTTT.

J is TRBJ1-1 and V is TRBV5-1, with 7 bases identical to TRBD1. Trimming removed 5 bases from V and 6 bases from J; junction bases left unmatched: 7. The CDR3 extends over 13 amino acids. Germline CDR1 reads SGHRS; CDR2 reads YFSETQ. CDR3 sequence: CASRARQGSEAFF. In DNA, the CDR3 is TGCGCCAGCAGAGCTCGACAGGGCTCTGAAGCTTTCTTT.

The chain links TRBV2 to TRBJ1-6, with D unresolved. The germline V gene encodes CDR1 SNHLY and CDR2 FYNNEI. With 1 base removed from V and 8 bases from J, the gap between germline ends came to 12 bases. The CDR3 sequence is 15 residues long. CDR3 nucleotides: TGTGCCAGCAGTGAAGGAGGAGGGTTGTATTCACCCCTCCACTTT. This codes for CASSEGGGLYSPLHF.

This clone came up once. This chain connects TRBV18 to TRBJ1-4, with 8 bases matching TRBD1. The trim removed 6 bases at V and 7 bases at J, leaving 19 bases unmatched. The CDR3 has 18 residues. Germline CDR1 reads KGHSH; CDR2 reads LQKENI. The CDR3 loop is CASSQDPGQDIRVEKLFF. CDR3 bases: TGTGCCAGCTCGCAAGACCCGGGACAGGATATAAGGGTTGAAAAACTGTTTTTT.

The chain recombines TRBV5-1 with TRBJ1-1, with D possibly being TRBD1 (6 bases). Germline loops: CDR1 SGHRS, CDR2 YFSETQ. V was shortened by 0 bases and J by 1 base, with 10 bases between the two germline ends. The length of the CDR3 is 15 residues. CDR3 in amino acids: CASSLAAGENTEAFF. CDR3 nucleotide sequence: TGCGCCAGCAGCTTGGCGGCAGGGGAGAACACTGAAGCTTTCTTT.

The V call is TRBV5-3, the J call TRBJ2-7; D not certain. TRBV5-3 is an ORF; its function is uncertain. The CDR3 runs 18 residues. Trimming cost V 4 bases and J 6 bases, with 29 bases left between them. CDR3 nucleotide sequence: TGTGCCAGAAGCCCCCAATCGGTTATAATTTTCAACCCCGGCGAGCAGTACTTC. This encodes CARSPQSVIIFNPGEQYF.

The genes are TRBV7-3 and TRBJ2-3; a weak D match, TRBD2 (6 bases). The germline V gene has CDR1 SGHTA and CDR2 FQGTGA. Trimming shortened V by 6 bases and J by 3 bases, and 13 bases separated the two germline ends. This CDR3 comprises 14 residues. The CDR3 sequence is CASSPFGGTDTQYF. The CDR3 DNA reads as TGTGCCAGCAGTCCTTTCGGGGGAACAGATACGCAGTATTTT.

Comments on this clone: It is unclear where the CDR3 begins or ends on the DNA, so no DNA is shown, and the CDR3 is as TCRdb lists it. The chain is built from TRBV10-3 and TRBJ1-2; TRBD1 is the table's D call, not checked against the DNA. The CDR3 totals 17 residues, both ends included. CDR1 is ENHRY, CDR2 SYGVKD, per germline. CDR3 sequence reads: CAISDALVGTGIYGYIF.

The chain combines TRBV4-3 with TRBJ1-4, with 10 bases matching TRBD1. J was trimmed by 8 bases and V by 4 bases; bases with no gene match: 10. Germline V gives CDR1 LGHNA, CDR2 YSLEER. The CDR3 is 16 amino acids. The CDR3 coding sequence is TGCGCCAGCAGCCCCCGACAGGGGGCTATATTGGAAAAACTGTTTTTT. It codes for CASSPRQGAILEKLFF.

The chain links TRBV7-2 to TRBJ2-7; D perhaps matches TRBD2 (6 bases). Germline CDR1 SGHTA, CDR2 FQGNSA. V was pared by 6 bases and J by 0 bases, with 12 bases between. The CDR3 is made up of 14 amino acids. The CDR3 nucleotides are TGTGCCAGCAGAGAAGGAGGGACCTCCTACGAGCAGTACTTC. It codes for CASREGGTSYEQYF. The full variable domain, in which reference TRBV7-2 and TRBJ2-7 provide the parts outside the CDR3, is GAGVSQSPSNKVTEKGKDVELRCDPISGHTALYWYRQSLGQGLEFLIYFQGNSAPDKSGLPSDRFSAERTGGSVSTLTIQRTQQEDSAVYLCASREGGTSYEQYFGPGTRLTVT.